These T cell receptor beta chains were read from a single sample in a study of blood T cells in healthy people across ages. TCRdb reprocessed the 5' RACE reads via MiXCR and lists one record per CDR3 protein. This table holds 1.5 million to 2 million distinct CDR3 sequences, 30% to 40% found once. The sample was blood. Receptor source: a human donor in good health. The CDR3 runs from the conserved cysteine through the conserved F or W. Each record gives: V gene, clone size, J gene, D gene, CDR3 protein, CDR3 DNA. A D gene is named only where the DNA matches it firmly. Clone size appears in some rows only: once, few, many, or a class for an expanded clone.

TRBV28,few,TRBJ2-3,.,CASSFGAGGNTDTQYF,TGTGCCAGCAGTTTCGGCGCAGGGGGGAACACAGATACGCAGTATTTT
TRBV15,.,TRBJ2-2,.,CATSRGPGSTGELFF,TGTGCCACCAGCAGAGGTCCGGGCAGCACCGGGGAGCTGTTTTTT
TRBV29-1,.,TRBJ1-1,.,CSVEDTVENTEAFF,TGCAGCGTTGAAGACACAGTGGAGAACACTGAAGCTTTCTTT
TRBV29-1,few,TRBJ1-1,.,CSVGGSRNTEAFF,TGCAGCGTTGGGGGCTCGCGCAACACTGAAGCTTTCTTT
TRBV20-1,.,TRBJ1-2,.,CSAPYTGNYGYTF,TGCAGTGCTCCATACACAGGGAACTATGGCTACACCTTC
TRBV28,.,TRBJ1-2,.,CASSPLREGHNYGYTF,TGTGCCAGCAGTCCCCTGAGGGAGGGACACAACTATGGCTACACCTTC
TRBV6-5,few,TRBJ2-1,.,CASSYGAIWNTYGNEQFF,TGTGCCAGCAGTTACGGGGCGATCTGGAACACATACGGCAATGAGCAGTTCTTC
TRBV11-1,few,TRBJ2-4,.,CASSHAPGGTGQYF,TGTGCCAGCAGTCATGCCCCGGGAGGGACAGGTCAGTACTTC
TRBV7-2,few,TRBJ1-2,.,CASSPLVPSYGYTF,TGTGCCAGCAGCCCCCTTGTGCCGTCCTATGGCTACACCTTC
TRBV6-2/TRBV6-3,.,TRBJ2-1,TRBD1,CASTHQGVRSYNEQFF,TGTGCCAGCACCCACCAGGGGGTACGGTCCTACAATGAGCAGTTCTTC
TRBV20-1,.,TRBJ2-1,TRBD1,CSARVGGTGTDNEQFF,TGCAGTGCTAGAGTTGGGGGGACAGGGACCGACAATGAGCAGTTCTTC
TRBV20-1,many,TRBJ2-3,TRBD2,CSAPIAGGGDTQYF,TGCAGTGCTCCTATAGCGGGGGGAGGGGATACGCAGTATTTT
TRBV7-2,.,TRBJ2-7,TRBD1,CASSSGTGAQQYF,TGTGCCAGCAGCTCCGGGACAGGGGCGCAGCAGTACTTC
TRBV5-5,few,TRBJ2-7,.,CASSLALTEVYEQYF,TGTGCCAGCAGCTTGGCCTTAACGGAAGTTTACGAGCAGTACTTC
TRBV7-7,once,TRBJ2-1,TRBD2,CASSSNGLAGGEQFF,TGTGCCAGCAGCTCAAACGGACTAGCGGGGGGGGAGCAGTTCTTC
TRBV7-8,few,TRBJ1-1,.,CASSFGRSEAFF,TGTGCCAGCAGCTTTGGAAGATCTGAAGCTTTCTTT
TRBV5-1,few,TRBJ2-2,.,CASSQEGPPNTGELFF,TGCGCCAGCAGCCAGGAGGGACCTCCGAACACCGGGGAGCTGTTTTTT
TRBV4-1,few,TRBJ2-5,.,CASSHRGPRPTQYF,TGCGCCAGCAGCCATCGAGGGCCAAGACCGACCCAGTACTTC
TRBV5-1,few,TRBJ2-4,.,CASTLNIQYF,TGCGCCAGCACCCTCAACATTCAGTACTTC
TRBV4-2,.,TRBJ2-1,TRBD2,CASSQVAGGSSYNEQFF,TGTGCCAGCAGCCAAGTAGCGGGGGGGAGCTCCTACAATGAGCAGTTCTTC
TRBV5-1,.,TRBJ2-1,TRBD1,CASRSDRGRETQFF,TGCGCCAGCAGATCCGACAGGGGACGAGAGACCCAGTTCTTC
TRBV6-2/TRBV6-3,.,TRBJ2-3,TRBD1,CASSRGTASTDTQYF,TGTGCCAGCAGTCGTGGGACAGCTAGCACAGATACGCAGTATTTT
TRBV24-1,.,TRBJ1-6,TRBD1,CATSDPGQGENSPLHF,TGTGCCACCAGTGACCCCGGACAGGGTGAGAATTCACCCCTCCACTTT
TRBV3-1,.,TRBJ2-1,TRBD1,CASSRGQISYNEQFF,TGTGCCAGCAGCCGGGGACAGATCTCCTACAATGAGCAGTTCTTC
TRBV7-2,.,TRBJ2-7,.,CATSRDGSSYEQYF,TGTGCCACCTCACGGGACGGGAGCTCCTACGAGCAGTACTTC
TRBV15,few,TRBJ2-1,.,CATSRDKSFGSYNEQFF,TGTGCCACCAGCAGAGATAAGTCCTTTGGCTCCTACAATGAGCAGTTCTTC
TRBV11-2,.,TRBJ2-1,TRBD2,CASSLVIAGASSSYNEQFF,TGTGCCAGCAGCTTAGTTATAGCGGGGGCTTCAAGCTCCTACAATGAGCAGTTCTTC